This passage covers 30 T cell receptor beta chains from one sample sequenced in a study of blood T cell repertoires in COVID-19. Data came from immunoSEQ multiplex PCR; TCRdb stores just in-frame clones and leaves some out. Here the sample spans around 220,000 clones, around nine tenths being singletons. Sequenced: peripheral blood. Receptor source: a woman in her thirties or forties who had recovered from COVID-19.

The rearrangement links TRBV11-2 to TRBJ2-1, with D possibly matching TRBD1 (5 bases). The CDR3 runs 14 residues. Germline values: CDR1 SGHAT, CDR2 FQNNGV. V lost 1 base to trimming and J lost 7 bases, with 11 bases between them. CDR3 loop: CASSLVSGMNEQFF. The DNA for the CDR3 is TGTGCCAGCAGCTTAGTTTCAGGGATGAATGAGCAGTTCTTC.

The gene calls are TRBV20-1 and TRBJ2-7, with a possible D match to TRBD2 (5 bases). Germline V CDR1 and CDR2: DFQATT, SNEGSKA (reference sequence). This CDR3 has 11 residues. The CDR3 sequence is CSGRVLAEQYF. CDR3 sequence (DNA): TGCAGCGGAAGGGTCCTAGCCGAGCAGTACTTC.

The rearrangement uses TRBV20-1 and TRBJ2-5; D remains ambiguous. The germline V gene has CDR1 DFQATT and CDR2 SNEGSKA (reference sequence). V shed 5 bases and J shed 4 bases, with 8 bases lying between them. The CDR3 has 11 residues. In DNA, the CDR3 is TGCAGTGCTCCCTCCTCAGAGACCCAGTACTTC. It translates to CSAPSSETQYF.

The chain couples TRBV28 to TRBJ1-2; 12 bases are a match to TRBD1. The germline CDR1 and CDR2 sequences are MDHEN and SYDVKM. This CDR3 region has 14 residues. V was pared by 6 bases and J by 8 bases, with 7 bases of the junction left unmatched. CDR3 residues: CASRASGTGGGYTF. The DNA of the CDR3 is TGTGCCAGCAGAGCTTCCGGGACAGGGGGCGGCTACACCTTC.

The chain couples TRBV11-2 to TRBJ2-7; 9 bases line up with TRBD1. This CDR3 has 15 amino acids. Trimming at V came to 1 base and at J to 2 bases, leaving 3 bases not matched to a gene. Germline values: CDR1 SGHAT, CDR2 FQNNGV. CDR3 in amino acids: CASSLARQGAYEQYF. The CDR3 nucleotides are TGTGCCAGCAGCTTAGCCCGACAGGGGGCCTACGAGCAGTACTTC.

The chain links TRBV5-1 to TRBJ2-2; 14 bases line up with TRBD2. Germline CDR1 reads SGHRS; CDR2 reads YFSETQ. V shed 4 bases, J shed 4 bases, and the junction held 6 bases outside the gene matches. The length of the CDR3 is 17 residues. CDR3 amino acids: CASSRGLAGDATGELFF. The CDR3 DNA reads TGCGCCAGCAGCCGGGGACTAGCGGGAGATGCCACCGGGGAGCTGTTTTTT.

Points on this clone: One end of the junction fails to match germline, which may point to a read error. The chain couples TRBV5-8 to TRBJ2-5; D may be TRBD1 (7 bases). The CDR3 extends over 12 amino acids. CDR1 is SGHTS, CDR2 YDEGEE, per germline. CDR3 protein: CASSLVAGRGDF. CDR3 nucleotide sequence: TGTGCCAGCAGCTTGGTAGCCGGCAGGGGGGACTTC.

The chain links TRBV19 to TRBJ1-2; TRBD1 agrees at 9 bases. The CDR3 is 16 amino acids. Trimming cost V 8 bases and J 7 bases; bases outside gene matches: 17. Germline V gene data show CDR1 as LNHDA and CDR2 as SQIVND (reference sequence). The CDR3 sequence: CASSGYGTGKDGGYTF. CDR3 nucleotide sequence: TGTGCCAGTTCCGGTTACGGGACAGGGAAAGATGGTGGCTACACCTTC.

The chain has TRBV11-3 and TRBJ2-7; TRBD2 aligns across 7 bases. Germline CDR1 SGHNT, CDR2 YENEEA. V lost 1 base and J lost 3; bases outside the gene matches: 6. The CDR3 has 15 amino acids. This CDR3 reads CASSLAAGAIYEQYF. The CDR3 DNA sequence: TGTGCCAGCAGCTTAGCCGCGGGAGCCATCTACGAGCAGTACTTC.

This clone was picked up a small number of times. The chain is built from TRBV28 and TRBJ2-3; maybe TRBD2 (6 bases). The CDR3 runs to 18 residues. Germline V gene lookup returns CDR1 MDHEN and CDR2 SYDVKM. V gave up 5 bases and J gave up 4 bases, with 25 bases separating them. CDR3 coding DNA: TGTGCCAGCAGTCCGATTGAAGAGGGAGGAGTCAGGGCAGATACGCAGTATTTT. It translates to CASSPIEEGGVRADTQYF.

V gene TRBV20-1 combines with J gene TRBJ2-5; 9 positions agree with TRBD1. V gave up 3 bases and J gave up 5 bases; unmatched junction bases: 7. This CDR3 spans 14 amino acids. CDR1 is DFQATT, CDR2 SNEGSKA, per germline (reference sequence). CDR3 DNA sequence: TGCAGTGCTAGTAGGGACAGGGCCGACGAGACCCAGTACTTC. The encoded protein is CSASRDRADETQYF.

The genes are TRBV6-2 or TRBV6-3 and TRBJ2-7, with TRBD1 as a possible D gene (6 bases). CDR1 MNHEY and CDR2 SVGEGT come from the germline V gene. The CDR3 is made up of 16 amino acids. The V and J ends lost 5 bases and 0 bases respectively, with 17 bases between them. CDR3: CASSLQDSLSSYEQYF. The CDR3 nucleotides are TGTGCCAGCAGTCTCCAGGACAGCCTGAGCTCCTACGAGCAGTACTTC.

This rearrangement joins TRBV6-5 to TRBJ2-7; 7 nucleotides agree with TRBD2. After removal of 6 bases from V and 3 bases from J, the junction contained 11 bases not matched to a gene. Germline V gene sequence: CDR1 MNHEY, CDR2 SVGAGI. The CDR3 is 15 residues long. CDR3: CASSVGEGWGYEQYF. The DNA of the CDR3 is TGTGCCAGCAGCGTAGGGGAGGGGTGGGGCTACGAGCAGTACTTC.

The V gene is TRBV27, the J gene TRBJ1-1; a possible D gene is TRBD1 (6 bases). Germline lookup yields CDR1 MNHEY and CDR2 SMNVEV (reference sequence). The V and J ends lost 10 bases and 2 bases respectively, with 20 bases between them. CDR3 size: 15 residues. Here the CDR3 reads CATRSVSGENTEAFF. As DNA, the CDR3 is TGTGCCACCAGGTCCGTGTCAGGGGAAAACACTGAAGCTTTCTTT.

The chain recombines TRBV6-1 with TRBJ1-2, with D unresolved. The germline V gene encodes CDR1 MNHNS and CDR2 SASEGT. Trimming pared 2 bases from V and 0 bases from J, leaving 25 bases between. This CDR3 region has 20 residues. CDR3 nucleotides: TGTGCCAGCAGTGAACGCAATCCGGCAGGCCAGATAATTACTAACTATGGCTACACCTTC. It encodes CASSERNPAGQIITNYGYTF.

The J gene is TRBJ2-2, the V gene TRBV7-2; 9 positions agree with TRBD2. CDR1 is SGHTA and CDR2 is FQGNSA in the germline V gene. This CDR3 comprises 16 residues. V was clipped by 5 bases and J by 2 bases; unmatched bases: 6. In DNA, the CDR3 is TGTGCCAGCAGCCACACTAGCGGGTCTAACACCGGGGAGCTGTTTTTT. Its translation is CASSHTSGSNTGELFF. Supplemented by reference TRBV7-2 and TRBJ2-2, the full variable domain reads GAGVSQSPSNKVTEKGKDVELRCDPISGHTALYWYRQSLGQGLEFLIYFQGNSAPDKSGLPSDRFSAERTGGSVSTLTIQRTQQEDSAVYLCASSHTSGSNTGELFFGEGSRLTVL.

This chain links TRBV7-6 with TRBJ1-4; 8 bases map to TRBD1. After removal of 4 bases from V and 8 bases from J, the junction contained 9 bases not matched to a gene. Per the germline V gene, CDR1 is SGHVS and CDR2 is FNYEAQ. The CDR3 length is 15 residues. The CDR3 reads CASSSQGQGGEKLFF. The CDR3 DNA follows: TGTGCCAGCAGCTCGCAAGGACAGGGTGGGGAAAAACTGTTTTTT.

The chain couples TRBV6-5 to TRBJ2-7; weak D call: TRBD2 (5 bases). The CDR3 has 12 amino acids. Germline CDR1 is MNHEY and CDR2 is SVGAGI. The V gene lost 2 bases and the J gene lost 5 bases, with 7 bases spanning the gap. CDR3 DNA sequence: TGTGCCAGCAGTTACCCCGGGAACGAGCAGTACTTC. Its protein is CASSYPGNEQYF.

CDR3 bases: TGTGCCAGCAGCTTAGTAGCCGAAGAGACCCAGTACTTC. Encoded protein: CASSLVAEETQYF. This rearrangement joins TRBV7-2 to TRBJ2-5; D is ambiguous. The V end lost 1 base, the J end lost 3 bases, and 6 bases lay between the germline ends. The length of the CDR3 is 13 residues. Germline V lookup: CDR1 SGHTA, CDR2 FQGNSA.

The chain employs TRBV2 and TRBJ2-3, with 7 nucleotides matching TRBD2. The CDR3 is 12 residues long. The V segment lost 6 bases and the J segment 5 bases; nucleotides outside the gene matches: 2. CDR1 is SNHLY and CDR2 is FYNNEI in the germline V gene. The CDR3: CASRLAGDTQYF. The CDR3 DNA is TGTGCCAGCAGGTTAGCGGGAGATACGCAGTATTTT.

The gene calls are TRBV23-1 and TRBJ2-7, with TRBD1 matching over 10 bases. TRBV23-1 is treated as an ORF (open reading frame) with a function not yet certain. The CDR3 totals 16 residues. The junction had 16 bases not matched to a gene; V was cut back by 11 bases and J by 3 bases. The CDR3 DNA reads TGCGCCGGACGGCCAACCCGGACAGGGGGGGGCTACGAGCAGTACTTC. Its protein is CAGRPTRTGGGYEQYF.

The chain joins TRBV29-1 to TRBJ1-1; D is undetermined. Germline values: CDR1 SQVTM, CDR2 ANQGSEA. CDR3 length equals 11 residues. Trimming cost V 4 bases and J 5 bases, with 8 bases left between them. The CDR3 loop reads CSVVGETEAFF. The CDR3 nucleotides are TGCAGCGTTGTTGGGGAGACTGAAGCTTTCTTT.

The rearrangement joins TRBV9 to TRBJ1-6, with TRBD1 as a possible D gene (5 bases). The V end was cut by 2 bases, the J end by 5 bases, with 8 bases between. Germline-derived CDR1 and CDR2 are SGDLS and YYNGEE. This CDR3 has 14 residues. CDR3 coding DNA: TGTGCCAGCAGCGTGGGGCATAATAATTCACCCCTCCACTTT. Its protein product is CASSVGHNNSPLHF.

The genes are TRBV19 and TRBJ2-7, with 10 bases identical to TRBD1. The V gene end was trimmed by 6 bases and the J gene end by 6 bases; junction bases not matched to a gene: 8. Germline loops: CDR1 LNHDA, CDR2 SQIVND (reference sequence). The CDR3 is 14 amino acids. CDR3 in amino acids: CASRRPGTGAEQYF. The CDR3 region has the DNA TGTGCCAGTAGGCGGCCGGGGACAGGGGCCGAGCAGTACTTC.

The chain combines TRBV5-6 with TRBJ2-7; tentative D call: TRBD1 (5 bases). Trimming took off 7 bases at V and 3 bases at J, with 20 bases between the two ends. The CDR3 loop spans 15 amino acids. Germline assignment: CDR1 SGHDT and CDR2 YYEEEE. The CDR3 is CASSLSLQVYYEQYF. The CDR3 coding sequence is TGTGCCAGCTCTTTAAGTTTACAGGTCTACTACGAGCAGTACTTC.

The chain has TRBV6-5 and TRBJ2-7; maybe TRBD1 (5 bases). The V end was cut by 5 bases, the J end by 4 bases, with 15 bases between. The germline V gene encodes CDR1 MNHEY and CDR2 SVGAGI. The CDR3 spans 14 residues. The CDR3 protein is CASSPRQGSYEQYF. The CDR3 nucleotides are TGTGCCAGCAGTCCTCGTCAGGGATCATACGAGCAGTACTTC.

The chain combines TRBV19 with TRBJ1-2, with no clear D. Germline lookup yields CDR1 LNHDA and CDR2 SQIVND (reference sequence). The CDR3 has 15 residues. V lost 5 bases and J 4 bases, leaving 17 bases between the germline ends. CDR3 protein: CASSFLVPEGYGYTF. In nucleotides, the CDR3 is TGTGCCAGTAGTTTCCTCGTTCCCGAGGGCTATGGCTACACCTTC.

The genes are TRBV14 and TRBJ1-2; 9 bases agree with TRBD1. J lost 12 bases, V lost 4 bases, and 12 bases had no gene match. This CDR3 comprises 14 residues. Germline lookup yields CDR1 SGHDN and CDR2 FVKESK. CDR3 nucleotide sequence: TGTGCCAGCAGCCCTCCCGGGACAGGGCGTCTACACACCTTC. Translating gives CASSPPGTGRLHTF.

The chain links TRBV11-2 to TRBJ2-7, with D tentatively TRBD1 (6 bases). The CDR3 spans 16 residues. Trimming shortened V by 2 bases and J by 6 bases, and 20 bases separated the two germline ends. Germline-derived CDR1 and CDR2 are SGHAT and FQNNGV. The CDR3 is CASSLSGGRGIIEQYF. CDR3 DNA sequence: TGTGCCAGCAGCTTATCAGGTGGCAGGGGTATAATCGAGCAGTACTTC.

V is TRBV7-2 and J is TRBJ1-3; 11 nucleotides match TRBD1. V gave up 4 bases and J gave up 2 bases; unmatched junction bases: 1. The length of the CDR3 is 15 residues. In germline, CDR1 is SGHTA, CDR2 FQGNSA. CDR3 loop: CASSWDRGTGNTIYF. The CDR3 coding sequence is TGTGCCAGCAGCTGGGACAGGGGGACTGGAAACACCATATATTTT.